Sequencing of this T cell receptor beta chain was carried out in a study of blood T cell repertoires in COVID-19. Study-level information: Specimens from acute and convalescent COVID-19 originated in the United States, Italy and Spain.

This CDR3 is built from 15 residues. The germline CDR1 and CDR2 sequences are LGHDT and YNNKEL (reference sequence). V trimming: 5 bases; J trimming: 2 bases; junction bases outside the gene matches: 7. Here immunoSEQ multiplex PCR was the method, and the copy in TCRdb shows in-frame clones only, minus some. The sample carries about 89,000 clones, approximately 80% recorded once. The TCR originated in a man aged 65 to 85 with acute or convalescent COVID-19. The rearrangement links TRBV3-1 (or the pseudogene TRBV3-2) to TRBJ2-7, with 9 nucleotides matching TRBD2. The sequencing input was peripheral blood. CDR3 in DNA: TGTGCCAGCAGCAAGGGGACTAGCCAAACCTACGAGCAGTACTTC. It codes for CASSKGTSQTYEQYF.